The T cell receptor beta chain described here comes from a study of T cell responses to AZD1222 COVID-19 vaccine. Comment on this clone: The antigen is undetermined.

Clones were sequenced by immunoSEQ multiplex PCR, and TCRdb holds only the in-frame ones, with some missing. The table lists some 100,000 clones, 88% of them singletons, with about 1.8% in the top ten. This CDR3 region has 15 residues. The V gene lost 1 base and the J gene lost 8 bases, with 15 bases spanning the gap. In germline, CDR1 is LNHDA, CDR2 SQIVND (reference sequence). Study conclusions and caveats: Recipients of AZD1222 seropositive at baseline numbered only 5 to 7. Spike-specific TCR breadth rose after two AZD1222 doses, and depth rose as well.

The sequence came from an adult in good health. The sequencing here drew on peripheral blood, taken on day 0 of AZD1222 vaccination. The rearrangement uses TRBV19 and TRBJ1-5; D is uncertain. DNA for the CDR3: TGTGCCAGTAGTATAGGGGGATCACGGGCGGAGCCCCAGCATTTT. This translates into CASSIGGSRAEPQHF.